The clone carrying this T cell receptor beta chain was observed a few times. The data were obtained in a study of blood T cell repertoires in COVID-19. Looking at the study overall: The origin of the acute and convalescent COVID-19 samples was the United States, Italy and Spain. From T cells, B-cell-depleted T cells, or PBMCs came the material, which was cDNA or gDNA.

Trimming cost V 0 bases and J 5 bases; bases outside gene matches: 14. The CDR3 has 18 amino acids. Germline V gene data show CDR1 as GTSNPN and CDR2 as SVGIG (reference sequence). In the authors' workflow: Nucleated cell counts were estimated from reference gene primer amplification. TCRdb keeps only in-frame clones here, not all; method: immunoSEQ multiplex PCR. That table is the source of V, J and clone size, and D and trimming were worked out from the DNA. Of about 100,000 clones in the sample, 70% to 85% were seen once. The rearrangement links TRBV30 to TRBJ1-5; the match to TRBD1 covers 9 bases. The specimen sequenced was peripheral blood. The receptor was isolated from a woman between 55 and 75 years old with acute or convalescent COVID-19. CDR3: CAWSVPIIRTGVYQPQHF. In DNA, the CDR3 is TGTGCCTGGAGTGTACCAATTATTAGGACAGGGGTTTATCAGCCCCAGCATTTT.